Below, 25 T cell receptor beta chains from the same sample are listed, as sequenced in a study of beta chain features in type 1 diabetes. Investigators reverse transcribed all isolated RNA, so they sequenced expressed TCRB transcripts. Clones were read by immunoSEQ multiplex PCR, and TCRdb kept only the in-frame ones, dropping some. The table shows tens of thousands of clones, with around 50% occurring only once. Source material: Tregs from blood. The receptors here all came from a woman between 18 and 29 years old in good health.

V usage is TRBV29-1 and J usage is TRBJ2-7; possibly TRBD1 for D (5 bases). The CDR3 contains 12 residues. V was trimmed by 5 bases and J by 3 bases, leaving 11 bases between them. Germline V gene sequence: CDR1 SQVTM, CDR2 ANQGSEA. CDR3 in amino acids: CSVIRENYEQYF. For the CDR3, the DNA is TGCAGCGTTATCAGGGAAAACTACGAGCAGTACTTC.

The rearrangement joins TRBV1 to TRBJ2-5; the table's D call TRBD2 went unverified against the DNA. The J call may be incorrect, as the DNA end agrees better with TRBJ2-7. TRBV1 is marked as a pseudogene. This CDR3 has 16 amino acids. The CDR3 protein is CTSSQAGGLSRYEQYF. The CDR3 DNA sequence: TGCACCAGCAGCCAAGCGGGGGGCCTGTCTCGGTACGAGCAGTACTTC.

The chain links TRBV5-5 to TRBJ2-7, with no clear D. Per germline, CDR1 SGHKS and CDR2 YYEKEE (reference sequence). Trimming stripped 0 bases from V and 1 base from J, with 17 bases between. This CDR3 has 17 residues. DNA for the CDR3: TGTGCCAGCAGCTTGGGTCCCTTCACAAGTTTATCCTACGAGCAGTACTTC. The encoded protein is CASSLGPFTSLSYEQYF. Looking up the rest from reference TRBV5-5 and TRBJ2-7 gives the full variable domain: DAGVTQSPTHLIKTRGQQVTLRCSPISGHKSVSWYQQVLGQGPQFIFQYYEKEERGRGNFPDRFSARQFPNYSSELNVNALLLGDSALYLCASSLGPFTSLSYEQYFGPGTRLTVT.

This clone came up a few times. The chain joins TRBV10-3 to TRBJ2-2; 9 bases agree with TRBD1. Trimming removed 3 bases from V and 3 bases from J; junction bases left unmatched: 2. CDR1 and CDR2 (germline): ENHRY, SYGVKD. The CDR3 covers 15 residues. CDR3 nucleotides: TGTGCCATCAGTGATCGGGACAGGGACACCGGGGAGCTGTTTTTT. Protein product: CAISDRDRDTGELFF.

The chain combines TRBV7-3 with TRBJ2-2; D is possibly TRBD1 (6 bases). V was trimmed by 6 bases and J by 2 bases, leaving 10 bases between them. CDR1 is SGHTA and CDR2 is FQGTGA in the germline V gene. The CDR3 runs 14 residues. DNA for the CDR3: TGTGCCAGCAGTAGAGGGGGTAACACCGGGGAGCTGTTTTTT. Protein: CASSRGGNTGELFF.

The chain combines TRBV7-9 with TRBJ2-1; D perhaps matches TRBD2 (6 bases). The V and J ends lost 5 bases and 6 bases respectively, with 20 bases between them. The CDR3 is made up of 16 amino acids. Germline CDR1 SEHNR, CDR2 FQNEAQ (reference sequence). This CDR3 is CASSLLGTARGNEQFF. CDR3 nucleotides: TGTGCCAGCAGCCTACTAGGGACTGCCCGCGGCAATGAGCAGTTCTTC.

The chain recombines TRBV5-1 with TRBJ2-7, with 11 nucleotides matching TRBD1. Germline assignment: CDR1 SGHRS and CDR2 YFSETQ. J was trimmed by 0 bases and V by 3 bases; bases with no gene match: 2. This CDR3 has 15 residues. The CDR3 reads CASSWGQGGSYEQYF. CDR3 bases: TGCGCCAGCAGCTGGGGACAGGGGGGCTCCTACGAGCAGTACTTC.

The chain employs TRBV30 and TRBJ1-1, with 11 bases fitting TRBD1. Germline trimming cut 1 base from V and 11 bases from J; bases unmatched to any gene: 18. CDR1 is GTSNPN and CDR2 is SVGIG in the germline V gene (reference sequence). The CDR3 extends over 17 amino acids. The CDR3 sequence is CAWSAVGQGAKEMRAFF. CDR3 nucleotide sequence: TGTGCCTGGAGTGCCGTAGGACAGGGGGCGAAGGAGATGCGGGCTTTCTTT.

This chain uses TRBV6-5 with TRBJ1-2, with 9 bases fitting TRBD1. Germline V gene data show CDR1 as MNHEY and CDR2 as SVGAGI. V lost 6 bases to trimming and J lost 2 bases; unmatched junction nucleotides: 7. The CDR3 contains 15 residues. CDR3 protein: CASSPGTGRNYGYTF. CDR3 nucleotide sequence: TGTGCCAGCAGCCCTGGGACAGGGAGAAACTATGGCTACACCTTC.

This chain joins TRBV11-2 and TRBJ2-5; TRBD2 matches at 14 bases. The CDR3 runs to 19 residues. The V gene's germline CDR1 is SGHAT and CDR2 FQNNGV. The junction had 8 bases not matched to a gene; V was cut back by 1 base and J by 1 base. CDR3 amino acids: CASSLVPGTSGRAQETQYF. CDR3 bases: TGTGCCAGCAGCTTAGTTCCGGGGACTAGCGGGAGAGCCCAAGAGACCCAGTACTTC.

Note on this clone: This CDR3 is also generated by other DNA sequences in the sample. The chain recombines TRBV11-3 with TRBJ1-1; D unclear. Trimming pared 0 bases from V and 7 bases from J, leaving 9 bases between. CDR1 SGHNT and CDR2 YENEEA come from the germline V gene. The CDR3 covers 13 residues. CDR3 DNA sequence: TGTGCCAGCAGCTTAGACCGGGAATATGAAGCTTTCTTT. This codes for CASSLDREYEAFF.

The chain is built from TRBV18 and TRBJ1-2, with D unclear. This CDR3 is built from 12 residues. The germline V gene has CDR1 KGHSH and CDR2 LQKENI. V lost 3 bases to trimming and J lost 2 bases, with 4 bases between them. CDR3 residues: CASSPRNYGYTF. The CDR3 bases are TGTGCCAGCTCACCGCGAAACTATGGCTACACCTTC. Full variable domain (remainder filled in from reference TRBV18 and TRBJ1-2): NAGVMQNPRHLVRRRGQEARLRCSPMKGHSHVYWYRQLPEEGLKFMVYLQKENIIDESGMPKERFSAEFPKEGPSILRIQQVVRGDSAAYFCASSPRNYGYTFGSGTRLTVV.

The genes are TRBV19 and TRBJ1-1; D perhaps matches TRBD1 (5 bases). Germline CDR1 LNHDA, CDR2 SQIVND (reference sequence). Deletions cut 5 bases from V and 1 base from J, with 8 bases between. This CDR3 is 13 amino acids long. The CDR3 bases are TGTGCCAGTAGTGTTCAGGGGAACACTGAAGCTTTCTTT. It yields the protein CASSVQGNTEAFF.

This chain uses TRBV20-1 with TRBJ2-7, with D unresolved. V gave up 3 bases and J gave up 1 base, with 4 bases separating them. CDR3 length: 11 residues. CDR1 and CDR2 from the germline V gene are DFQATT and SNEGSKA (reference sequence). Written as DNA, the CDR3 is TGCAGTGCTAGTCAGTCCTACGAGCAGTACTTC. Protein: CSASQSYEQYF.

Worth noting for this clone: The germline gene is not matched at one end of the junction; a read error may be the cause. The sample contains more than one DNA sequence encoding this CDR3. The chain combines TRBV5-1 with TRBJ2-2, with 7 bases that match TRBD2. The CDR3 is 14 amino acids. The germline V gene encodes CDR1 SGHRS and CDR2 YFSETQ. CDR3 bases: TGCGCCAGTAGCTTGGTCACTAGCGCCGGGGAGCTGTTTTTT. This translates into CASSLVTSAGELFF.

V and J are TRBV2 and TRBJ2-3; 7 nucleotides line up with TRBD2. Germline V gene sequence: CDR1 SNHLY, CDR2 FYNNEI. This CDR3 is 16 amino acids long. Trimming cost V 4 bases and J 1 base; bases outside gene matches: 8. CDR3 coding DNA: TGTGCCAGCAGTGCGTGGGGCGGGAGAGGCACAGATACGCAGTATTTT. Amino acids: CASSAWGGRGTDTQYF.

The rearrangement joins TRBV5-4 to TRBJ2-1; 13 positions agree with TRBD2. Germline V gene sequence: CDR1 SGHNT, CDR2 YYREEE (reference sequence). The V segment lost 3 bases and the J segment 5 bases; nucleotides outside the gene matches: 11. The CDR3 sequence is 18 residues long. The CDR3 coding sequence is TGTGCCAGCAGCTCGGAACTGACTAGCGGGAGGAAGGACAATGAGCAGTTCTTC. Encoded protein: CASSSELTSGRKDNEQFF.

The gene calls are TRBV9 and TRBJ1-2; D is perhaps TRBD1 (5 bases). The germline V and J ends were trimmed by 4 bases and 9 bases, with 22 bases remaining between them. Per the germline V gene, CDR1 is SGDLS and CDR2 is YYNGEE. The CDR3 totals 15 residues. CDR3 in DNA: TGTGCCAGCAGCCAGGCGGCAGGGCCCGTGGGGCGCTACACCTTC. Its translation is CASSQAAGPVGRYTF.

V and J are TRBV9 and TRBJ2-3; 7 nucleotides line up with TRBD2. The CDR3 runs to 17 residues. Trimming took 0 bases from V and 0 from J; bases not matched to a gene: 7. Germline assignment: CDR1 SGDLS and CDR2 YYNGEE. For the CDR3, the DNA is TGTGCCAGCAGCGTAGGGGGGGGGACGAGAAGCACAGATACGCAGTATTTT. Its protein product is CASSVGGGTRSTDTQYF. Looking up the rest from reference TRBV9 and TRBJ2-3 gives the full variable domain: DSGVTQTPKHLITATGQRVTLRCSPRSGDLSVYWYQQSLDQGLQFLIQYYNGEERAKGNILERFSAQQFPDLHSELNLSSLELGDSALYFCASSVGGGTRSTDTQYFGPGTRLTVL.

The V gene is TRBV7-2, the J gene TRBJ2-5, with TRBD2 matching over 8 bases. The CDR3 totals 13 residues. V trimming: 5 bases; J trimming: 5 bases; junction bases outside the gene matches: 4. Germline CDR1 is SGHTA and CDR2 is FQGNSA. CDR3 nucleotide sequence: TGTGCCAGCAGCAGGAGCGGGAGCGAGACCCAGTACTTC. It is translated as CASSRSGSETQYF.

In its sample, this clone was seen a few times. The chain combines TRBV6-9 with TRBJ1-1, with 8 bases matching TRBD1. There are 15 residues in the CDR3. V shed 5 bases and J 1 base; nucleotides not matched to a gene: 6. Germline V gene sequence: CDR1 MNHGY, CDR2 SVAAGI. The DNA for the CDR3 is TGTGCCAGCAGTCGTAGGACAGGGAAGAACACTGAAGCTTTCTTT. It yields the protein CASSRRTGKNTEAFF.

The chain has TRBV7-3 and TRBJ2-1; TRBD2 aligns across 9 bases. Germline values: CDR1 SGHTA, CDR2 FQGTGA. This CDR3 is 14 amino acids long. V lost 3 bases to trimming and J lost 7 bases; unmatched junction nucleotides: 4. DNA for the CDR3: TGTGCCAGCAGCTTTGGGACTAGCAGGAATGAGCAGTTCTTC. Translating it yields CASSFGTSRNEQFF.

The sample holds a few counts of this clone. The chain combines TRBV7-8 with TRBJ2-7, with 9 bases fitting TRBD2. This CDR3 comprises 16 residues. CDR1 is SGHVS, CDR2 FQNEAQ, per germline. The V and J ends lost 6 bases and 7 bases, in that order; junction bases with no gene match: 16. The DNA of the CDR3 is TGTGCCAGCAGAAAACGGGTAGCGGGAGAATCGGGGGAGCAGTACTTC. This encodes CASRKRVAGESGEQYF.

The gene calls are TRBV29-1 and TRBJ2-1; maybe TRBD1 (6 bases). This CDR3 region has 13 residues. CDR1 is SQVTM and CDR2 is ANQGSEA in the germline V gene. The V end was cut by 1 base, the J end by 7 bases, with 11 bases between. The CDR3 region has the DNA TGCAGCGTTGAAGGCCCAGGGGTAAATGAGCAGTTCTTC. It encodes CSVEGPGVNEQFF.

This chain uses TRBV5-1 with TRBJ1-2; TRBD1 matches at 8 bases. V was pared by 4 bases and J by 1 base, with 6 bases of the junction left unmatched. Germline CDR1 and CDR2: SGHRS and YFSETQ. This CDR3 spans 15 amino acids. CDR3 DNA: TGCGCCAGCAGCCCTTCACAGGGGGGTAACTATGGCTACACCTTC. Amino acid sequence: CASSPSQGGNYGYTF. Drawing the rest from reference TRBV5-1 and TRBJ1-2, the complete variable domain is KAGVTQTPRYLIKTRGQQVTLSCSPISGHRSVSWYQQTPGQGLQFLFEYFSETQRNKGNFPGRFSGRQFSNSRSEMNVSTLELGDSALYLCASSPSQGGNYGYTFGSGTRLTVV.